The source of this T cell receptor (beta chain) is a study of cytomegalovirus exposure and HLA in healthy donors. The CDR3 is made up of 14 amino acids. Per germline, CDR1 MNHNY and CDR2 SVGAGI (reference sequence). The germline V and J ends were trimmed by 2 bases and 7 bases, with 11 bases remaining between them. Study-level results: By a later analysis, the bulk of CMV-associated TCR beta chains appeared HLA-restricted. The productive fraction for most TCR beta V segments was about 87% or about 30% in an earlier analysis. It was approximately 150 TCR beta chains that were listed as cytomegalovirus-associated.

PCR involved 60 Vbeta and 13 Jbeta primers. Clones were sequenced by immunoSEQ multiplex PCR, and TCRdb holds only the in-frame ones, with some missing. Of over 110,000 clones in the sample, about four fifths are singletons; the top ten hold less than 7.5%. The study sampled nominally healthy donors, though unrecorded immune exposures were likely. Comments on this clone: Its antigen is still unknown.

The rearrangement joins TRBV6-6 to TRBJ2-2; the D gene is possibly TRBD2 (7 bases). This clonotype originated in a woman aged 40 to 50 in good health and CMV-seropositive. Sequencing was performed on PBMCs. CDR3 DNA: TGTGCCAGCAGTTACCGGGGGGCTAACGGGGAGCTGTTTTTT. Residues: CASSYRGANGELFF.